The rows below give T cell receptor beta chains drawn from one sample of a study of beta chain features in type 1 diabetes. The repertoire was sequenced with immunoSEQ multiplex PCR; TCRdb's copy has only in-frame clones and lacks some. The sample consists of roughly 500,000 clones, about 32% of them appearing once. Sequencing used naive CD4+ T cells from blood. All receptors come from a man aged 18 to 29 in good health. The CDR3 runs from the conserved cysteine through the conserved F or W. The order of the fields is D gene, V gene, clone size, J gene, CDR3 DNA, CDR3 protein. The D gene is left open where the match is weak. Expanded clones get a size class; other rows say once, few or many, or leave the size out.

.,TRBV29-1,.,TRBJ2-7,TGCAGCGTTTTGGACCCGGACAGGAGGGGATTCTACGAGCAGTACTTC,CSVLDPDRRGFYEQYF
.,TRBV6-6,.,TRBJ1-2,TGTGCCAGCCGACGGGACCGCTCATACACCTTC,CASRRDRSYTF
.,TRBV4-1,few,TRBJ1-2,TGCGCCAGCAGCCAAGATTTATACTTGAACTATGGCTACACCTTC,CASSQDLYLNYGYTF
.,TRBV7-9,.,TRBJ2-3,TGTGCCAGCAGCCCCCAGAGGGGAAGAAGCGCAGATACGCAGTATTTT,CASSPQRGRSADTQYF
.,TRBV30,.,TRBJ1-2,TGTGCCTGGAGTGTGTCTCGGGGAAACTATGGCTACACCTTC,CAWSVSRGNYGYTF
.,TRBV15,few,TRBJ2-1,TGTGCCACCAGCCTAAGACCGGACGGTTTCTCCTACAATGAGCAGTTCTTC,CATSLRPDGFSYNEQFF
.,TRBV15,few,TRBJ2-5,TGTGCCACCAGCCCTCAATTAGTCCAGGGGAAAGAGACCCAGTACTTC,CATSPQLVQGKETQYF
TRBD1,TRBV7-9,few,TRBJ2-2,TGTGCCAGCAGCTTAGGACCCGGGACAGGGAACACCGGGGAGCTGTTTTTT,CASSLGPGTGNTGELFF
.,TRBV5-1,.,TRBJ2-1,TGCGCCAGCAGCTCTGGATCTTACAATGAGCAGTTCTTC,CASSSGSYNEQFF
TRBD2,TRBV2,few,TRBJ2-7,TGTGCCAGCAGTGTGTCTAGCGGAGGCTACGAGCAGTACTTC,CASSVSSGGYEQYF
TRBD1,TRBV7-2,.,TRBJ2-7,TGTGCCAGCAGCTTAAGAAACGACAGGGCCTACGAGCAGTACTTC,CASSLRNDRAYEQYF
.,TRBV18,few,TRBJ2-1,TGTGCCAGCTCACCACGGGTCGAGGAGCAGTTCTTC,CASSPRVEEQFF
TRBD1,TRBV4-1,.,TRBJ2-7,TGCGCCAGCAGCCAATTTAGGGGGCCATACGAGCAGTACTTC,CASSQFRGPYEQYF
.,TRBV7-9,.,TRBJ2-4,TGTGCCAGCAGCTTATCAGGGACCGAAAACATTCAGTACTTC,CASSLSGTENIQYF
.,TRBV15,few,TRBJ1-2,TGTGCCACCAGCAGAGATCTCGTTATCCAGGGACCGGGCTACACCTTC,CATSRDLVIQGPGYTF
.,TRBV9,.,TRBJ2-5,TGTGCCAGCAGCGCTCCCGCCCAAGAGACCCAGTACTTC,CASSAPAQETQYF
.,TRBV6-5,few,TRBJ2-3,TGTGCCAGCAGTTACCAGGGGTCTAGCACAGATACGCAGTATTTT,CASSYQGSSTDTQYF
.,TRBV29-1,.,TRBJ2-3,TGCAGCGTTGTAGGGGGAGCCCGTGGAGATACGCAGTATTTT,CSVVGGARGDTQYF
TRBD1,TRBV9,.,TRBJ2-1,TGTGCCAGCAGCGTAGCTCAGGGACAGGGCAGTGAGCAGTTCTTC,CASSVAQGQGSEQFF
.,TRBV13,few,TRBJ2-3,TGTGCCAGCCGCTTGAACACAGATACGCAGTATTTT,CASRLNTDTQYF
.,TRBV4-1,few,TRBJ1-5,TGCGCCAGCAGCCATCCAGGGCGCAATCAGCCCCAGCATTTT,CASSHPGRNQPQHF
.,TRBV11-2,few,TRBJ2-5,TGTGCCAGCAGCCCCAGGGGAGGTTTTCAGGAGACCCAGTACTTC,CASSPRGGFQETQYF
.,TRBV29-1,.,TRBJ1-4,TGCAGCGTTTCTGAGGGGTCTCTTAATGAAAAACTGTTTTTT,CSVSEGSLNEKLFF
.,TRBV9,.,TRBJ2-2,TGTGCCAGCAGTAAGGGGAACACCGGGGAGCTGTTTTTT,CASSKGNTGELFF
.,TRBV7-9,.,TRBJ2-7,TGTGCCAGCAGCCCTACAGGGATCGACTCCTACGAGCAGTACTTC,CASSPTGIDSYEQYF
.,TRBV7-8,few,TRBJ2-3,TGTGCCAGCAGCTTTCTCTCGGGGGGCACAGATACGCAGTATTTT,CASSFLSGGTDTQYF
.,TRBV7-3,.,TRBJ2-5,TGTGCCAGCAGTTCGGGAAACGGGGAGACCCAGTACTTC,CASSSGNGETQYF
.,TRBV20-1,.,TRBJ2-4,TGCAGTGCCGAGGCCGAAAACATTCAGTACTTC,CSAEAENIQYF
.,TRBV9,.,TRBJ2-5,TGTGCCAGCAGCGTAGGGGTCGCCGGGAGAGAGACCCAGTACTTC,CASSVGVAGRETQYF
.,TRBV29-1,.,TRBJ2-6,TGCAGCGTTGAAGGAGGGGCTGGGGCCAACGTCCTGACTTTC,CSVEGGAGANVLTF
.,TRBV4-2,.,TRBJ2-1,TGTGCCAGCAGCCAAGATGGGCACAATGAGCAGTTCTTC,CASSQDGHNEQFF
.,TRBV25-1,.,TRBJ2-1,TGTGCCAGCAGTGATCCGGGCTGGGGGCGCCACAATGAGCAGTTCTTC,CASSDPGWGRHNEQFF
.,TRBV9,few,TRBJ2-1,TGTGCCAGCAGTCGGCCGGAAGCCTACAATGAGCAGTTCTTC,CASSRPEAYNEQFF
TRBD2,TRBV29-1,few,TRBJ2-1,TGCAGCGTAAGGGTGGCTAGCGGGGATTACAATGAGCAGTTCTTC,CSVRVASGDYNEQFF
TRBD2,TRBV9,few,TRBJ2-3,TGTGCCAGCAGTGGCCCCACTAGCGGGAGCTTCCCAGATACGCAGTATTTT,CASSGPTSGSFPDTQYF
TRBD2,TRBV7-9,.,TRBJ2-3,TGTGCCAGCAGGCTGGCGGGAGCGGATACGCAGTATTTT,CASRLAGADTQYF
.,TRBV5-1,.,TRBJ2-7,TGCGCCAGCAGCCCCCAGGAGGTCTCCTACGAGCAGTACTTC,CASSPQEVSYEQYF
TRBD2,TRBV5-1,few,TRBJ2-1,TGCGCCAGCATCCCCCCAGGCGGGAGCCTCTACAATGAGCAGTTCTTC,CASIPPGGSLYNEQFF
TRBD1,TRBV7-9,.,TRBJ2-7,TGTGCCAGCAGCTTAGCTCGGACAGGGAAGGACGAGCAGTACTTC,CASSLARTGKDEQYF
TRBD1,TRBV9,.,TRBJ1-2,TGTGCCAGCAGCGTAGCCCCGGGACAGGGGAACTATGGCTACACCTTC,CASSVAPGQGNYGYTF
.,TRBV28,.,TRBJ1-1,TGTGCCTGCAGTTTTTTTGGGAGGGAGAACACTGAAGCTTTCTTT,CACSFFGRENTEAFF
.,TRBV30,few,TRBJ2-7,TGTGCCTGGAAGGGCAGACAGAACTACGAGCAGTACTTC,CAWKGRQNYEQYF